This T cell receptor (beta chain) was documented in a study of blood T cell repertoires in COVID-19. Study-level background: Sites in the United States, Italy and Spain provided acute and convalescent COVID-19 samples. Sample material is recorded as cDNA or gDNA derived from T cells, B-cell-depleted T cells, or PBMCs.

This clone was observed a single time. This CDR3 has 17 amino acids. Under the authors' procedure: How many nucleated cells were present was estimated from reference gene primer amplification. TCRdb's copy holds only in-frame clones and misses some; the assay was immunoSEQ multiplex PCR. V and J calls and clone size come straight from that table; D and trimming were deduced from the DNA. There are over 75,000 clones in the sample; approximately 78% occur only once, and about 1.2% lies in the top ten. The chain employs TRBV12-1 and TRBJ2-7; the table's D call, TRBD2, was not checked against the DNA. TRBV12-1 is labeled a pseudogene. Sequencing was carried out using peripheral blood. The receptor was isolated from an elderly woman with acute or convalescent COVID-19. The CDR3 DNA is TGTGCCAGCAGCTTTGTTGGTAGCGGGGGCCACTCCTACGAGCAGTACTTC. Translated: CASSFVGSGGHSYEQYF.